These 28 T cell receptor beta chains came from one sample sequenced in a study of T cell responses to AZD1222 COVID-19 vaccine. Using immunoSEQ multiplex PCR, the repertoire was profiled, and TCRdb retains in-frame clones only, with some absent. The data contain about 120,000 clones, 80% to 90% of them seen just once; the ten biggest clones take up less than 10%. The source material was peripheral blood, sampled on day 0 of AZD1222 vaccination. These receptors originate from an adult in good health.

V is TRBV18 and J is TRBJ2-5; 15 nucleotides match TRBD2. The CDR3 covers 17 residues. Germline values: CDR1 KGHSH, CDR2 LQKENI. With V trimmed by 4 bases and J by 2 bases, 5 bases remained unmatched. The CDR3 DNA is TGTGCCAGCTCACGAAATGGACTAGCGGGGGGGCAAGAGACCCAGTACTTC. Translating gives CASSRNGLAGGQETQYF.

This clone is a singleton in its sample. The rearrangement joins TRBV18 to TRBJ1-1; the D is unclear. Deletions cut 2 bases from V and 2 bases from J, with 9 bases between. The CDR3 has 14 residues. CDR1 and CDR2 from the germline V gene are KGHSH and LQKENI. The CDR3 spells CASSPLYDNTEAFF. As DNA, the CDR3 is TGTGCCAGCTCACCATTATATGATAACACTGAAGCTTTCTTT.

The gene calls are TRBV7-9 and TRBJ1-2; D is unclear. The CDR3 contains 15 residues. Germline-derived CDR1 and CDR2 are SEHNR and FQNEAQ (reference sequence). V was clipped by 5 bases and J by 1 base, with 14 bases between them. In DNA form, the CDR3 reads TGTGCCAGCAGCCCCTCAGCTACAGTTAACTATGGCTACACCTTC. It specifies CASSPSATVNYGYTF. Full variable domain (missing parts from reference TRBV7-9 and TRBJ1-2): DTGVSQNPRHKITKRGQNVTFRCDPISEHNRLYWYRQTLGQGPEFLTYFQNEAQLEKSRLLSDRFSAERPKGSFSTLEIQRTEQGDSAMYLCASSPSATVNYGYTFGSGTRLTVV.

The chain combines TRBV5-8 with TRBJ1-3, with D possibly matching TRBD1 (5 bases). This CDR3 has 17 amino acids. Trimming took off 4 bases at V and 2 bases at J, with 19 bases between the two ends. The germline gives CDR1 SGHTS, CDR2 YDEGEE. The CDR3 DNA sequence: TGTGCCAGCAGCCCCTGGGTCGGGCAGGGCGCTGGAAACACCATATATTTT. Translating it yields CASSPWVGQGAGNTIYF.

The chain is built from TRBV30 and TRBJ1-4, with 7 bases matching TRBD1. In germline, CDR1 is GTSNPN, CDR2 SVGIG (reference sequence). V lost 3 bases and J lost 7; bases outside the gene matches: 5. The length of the CDR3 is 13 residues. The CDR3 nucleotides are TGTGCCTGGAGGGAACAGGGGATTGAAAAACTGTTTTTT. Its translation: CAWREQGIEKLFF. The full variable domain, its missing parts supplied by reference TRBV30 and TRBJ1-4, is SQTIHQWPATLVQPVGSPLSLECTVEGTSNPNLYWYRQAAGRGLQLLFYSVGIGQISSEVPQNLSASRPQDRQFILSSKKLLLSDSGFYLCAWREQGIEKLFFGSGTQLSVL.

The V gene is TRBV2, the J gene TRBJ1-1; no definite D call. Germline V lookup: CDR1 SNHLY, CDR2 FYNNEI. Between the trimmed V and J ends, which lost 6 bases and 1 base, there was a span of 3 bases. This CDR3 has 11 residues. The CDR3 loop is CASRENTEAFF. The DNA of the CDR3 is TGTGCCAGCAGGGAGAACACTGAAGCTTTCTTT.

This clone has just one count. The CDR3 DNA follows: TGTGCCAGCAGATCCGACCAAAACTCCTACAATGAGCAGTTCTTC. This codes for CASRSDQNSYNEQFF. The V call is TRBV7-3, the J call TRBJ2-1; no firm D call. The ends were cut back, 6 bases at V and 0 bases at J, with 12 bases in the middle. The germline CDR1 and CDR2 sequences are SGHTA and FQGTGA. The CDR3 length is 15 residues.

In its sample, this clone was seen once. This chain links TRBV6-1 with TRBJ2-3; D not certain. V dropped 2 bases and J dropped 1 base, with 10 bases sitting between them. Germline V gene lookup returns CDR1 MNHNS and CDR2 SASEGT. The CDR3 has 15 residues. The DNA of the CDR3 is TGTGCCAGCAGTGAACGGCCCCAAGGCACAGATACGCAGTATTTT. Its translation: CASSERPQGTDTQYF.

The V call is TRBV6-5, the J call TRBJ1-6; D gene uncertain. The V gene lost 2 bases and the J gene lost 8 bases, with 7 bases spanning the gap. Germline V lookup: CDR1 MNHEY, CDR2 SVGAGI. CDR3 length: 13 amino acids. The CDR3 DNA reads TGTGCCAGCAGTTACGCGAGTTATTCACCCCTCCACTTT. It is translated as CASSYASYSPLHF.

This sequence joins TRBV11-3 and TRBJ2-2; 12 bases map to TRBD2. The V gene's germline CDR1 is SGHNT and CDR2 YENEEA. The CDR3 spans 17 residues. The V and J ends lost 5 bases and 0 bases, in that order; junction bases with no gene match: 4. The CDR3 nucleotides read TGTGCCAGCAGCCCGCTAGCGGGAGGGCCGAACACCGGGGAGCTGTTTTTT. It specifies CASSPLAGGPNTGELFF.

This chain joins TRBV2 and TRBJ2-2; 7 positions agree with TRBD2. The CDR3 contains 15 residues. CDR1 and CDR2 from the germline V gene are SNHLY and FYNNEI. The trim removed 5 bases at V and 4 bases at J, leaving 7 bases unmatched. The CDR3 region has the DNA TGTGCCAGCAGTATCTCGGGGGGACGCACCGGGGAGCTGTTTTTT. Translated: CASSISGGRTGELFF.

The chain has TRBV7-2 and TRBJ1-1; TRBD1 aligns across 7 bases. Germline lookup yields CDR1 SGHTA and CDR2 FQGNSA. J gave up 10 bases and V 1 base, and 9 bases lay outside the gene matches. This CDR3 region has 14 residues. The CDR3 is CASSLGARGQRAFF. DNA of the CDR3: TGTGCCAGCAGCTTAGGGGCTAGGGGGCAAAGAGCTTTCTTT.

The chain combines TRBV3-1 (or the pseudogene TRBV3-2) with TRBJ2-7; TRBD2 agrees at 7 bases. Per the germline V gene, CDR1 is LGHDT and CDR2 is YNNKEL (reference sequence). This CDR3 comprises 15 residues. The ends lost 8 bases at V and 0 bases at J; junction bases unmatched: 10. This CDR3 reads CASASTAGSSYEQYF. DNA for the CDR3: TGTGCCAGCGCCTCAACAGCGGGGAGCTCCTACGAGCAGTACTTC.

This clone was found a few times. This chain uses TRBV7-2 with TRBJ1-3; D ambiguous. CDR1 SGHTA and CDR2 FQGNSA come from the germline V gene. V lost 2 bases, J lost 0 bases, and 14 bases lay in between. CDR3 length equals 17 residues. This CDR3 reads CASSLFFGRNSGNTIYF. In DNA, the CDR3 is TGTGCCAGCAGCTTATTTTTCGGACGTAACTCTGGAAACACCATATATTTT.

This clone was seen just once. This chain connects TRBV6-5 to TRBJ2-7; weak D call: TRBD1 (6 bases). The germline V gene has CDR1 MNHEY and CDR2 SVGAGI. The CDR3 has 15 amino acids. V was shortened by 10 bases and J by 1 base, with 20 bases between the two germline ends. In DNA, the CDR3 is TGTGCCACTAAGTGGGGGCAGGACACTTCCTACGAGCAGTACTTC. Translating it yields CATKWGQDTSYEQYF.

The J gene is TRBJ1-1, the V gene TRBV7-9; D is ambiguous. The CDR3 runs to 13 residues. The ends were cut back, 5 bases at V and 6 bases at J, with 13 bases in the middle. Germline V lookup: CDR1 SEHNR, CDR2 FQNEAQ (reference sequence). The CDR3 loop is CASSPRPNPEAFF. The CDR3 DNA is TGTGCCAGCAGCCCCAGACCAAATCCTGAAGCTTTCTTT.

The CDR3 bases are TGTGCCAGCTCACCGTGGGACGGGACTAATCCCTTCCTCGGGGCCAACGTCCTGACTTTC. Translating it yields CASSPWDGTNPFLGANVLTF. The rearrangement joins TRBV18 to TRBJ2-6; 7 nucleotides line up with TRBD2. The CDR3 covers 20 residues. V was clipped by 3 bases and J by 4 bases; unmatched bases: 18. Germline V gives CDR1 KGHSH, CDR2 LQKENI.

The chain is built from TRBV13 and TRBJ2-2, with a tentative D call TRBD2 (6 bases). Germline V gene data show CDR1 as PRHDT and CDR2 as FYEKMQ (reference sequence). The V and J ends lost 4 bases and 4 bases respectively, with 16 bases between them. The CDR3 is 16 residues long. Here the CDR3 DNA reads TGTGCCAGCAGCTCCACAACGGGAGTTGGCACCGGGGAGCTGTTTTTT. Its protein is CASSSTTGVGTGELFF. Together with reference TRBV13 and TRBJ2-2, the CDR3 gives the full variable domain: AAGVIQSPRHLIKEKRETATLKCYPIPRHDTVYWYQQGPGQDPQFLISFYEKMQSDKGSIPDRFSAQQFSDYHSELNMSSLELGDSALYFCASSSTTGVGTGELFFGEGSRLTVL.

This rearrangement joins TRBV6-5 to TRBJ1-2; 12 bases agree with TRBD1. The V gene end was trimmed by 7 bases and the J gene end by 4 bases; junction bases not matched to a gene: 7. Germline lookup yields CDR1 MNHEY and CDR2 SVGAGI. The CDR3 has 15 residues. The CDR3 region is CASILGTGGAYGYTF. The CDR3 DNA is TGTGCCAGCATTTTAGGGACAGGGGGCGCCTATGGCTACACCTTC.

The DNA for the CDR3 is TGTGCCAGCTCACCTCCCGGGACAGGCTACGAGCAGTACTTC. As protein: CASSPPGTGYEQYF. The rearrangement uses TRBV18 and TRBJ2-7; TRBD1 matches 8 bases. Looked up from germline, CDR1 is KGHSH and CDR2 is LQKENI. The V gene end was trimmed by 3 bases and the J gene end by 3 bases; junction bases not matched to a gene: 4. This CDR3 is 14 amino acids long.

The chain couples TRBV27 to TRBJ2-7, with 11 nucleotides matching TRBD2. The germline V gene has CDR1 MNHEY and CDR2 SMNVEV (reference sequence). Trimming took 5 bases from V and 2 from J; bases not matched to a gene: 5. CDR3 length: 15 amino acids. This CDR3 is CASSLGTSGTYEQYF. DNA for the CDR3: TGTGCCAGCAGTCTTGGGACTAGCGGAACCTACGAGCAGTACTTC.

This clone turned up a few times. The V and J genes are TRBV18 and TRBJ1-6; 10 positions match TRBD1. Germline V gives CDR1 KGHSH, CDR2 LQKENI. This CDR3 has 16 amino acids. V was clipped by 2 bases and J by 6 bases; unmatched bases: 4. CDR3 protein: CASSPGRDRGNSPLHF. In nucleotides, the CDR3 is TGTGCCAGCTCACCAGGCCGGGACAGGGGTAATTCACCCCTCCACTTT.

The J gene is TRBJ1-4, the V gene TRBV7-2; TRBD1 is a possible D gene (6 bases). This CDR3 spans 15 amino acids. V was cut by 5 bases and J by 7 bases, with 17 bases left in between. The V gene's germline CDR1 is SGHTA and CDR2 FQGNSA. The CDR3: CASSTSGVLGEKLFF. CDR3 nucleotide sequence: TGTGCCAGCAGCACCTCAGGGGTTCTAGGTGAAAAACTGTTTTTT. Based on the CDR3 plus reference TRBV7-2 and TRBJ1-4, the full variable domain is GAGVSQSPSNKVTEKGKDVELRCDPISGHTALYWYRQSLGQGLEFLIYFQGNSAPDKSGLPSDRFSAERTGGSVSTLTIQRTQQEDSAVYLCASSTSGVLGEKLFFGSGTQLSVL.

CDR3 residues: CASSYSKAGQGPLHF. CDR3 in DNA: TGTGCCAGCAGTTACTCGAAGGCAGGGCAGGGACCCCTCCACTTT. The J gene is TRBJ1-6, the V gene TRBV6-5, with a possible D match to TRBD1 (5 bases). This CDR3 region has 15 residues. In germline, CDR1 is MNHEY, CDR2 SVGAGI. V lost 0 bases and J lost 12, with 15 bases in between.

This chain joins TRBV7-9 and TRBJ1-5; tentative D call: TRBD1 (5 bases). CDR1 is SEHNR and CDR2 is FQNEAQ in the germline V gene (reference sequence). This CDR3 contains 14 residues. Trimming removed 5 bases at V and 3 bases at J, with 11 bases between. CDR3 in DNA: TGTGCCAGCAGCCTAGACAGACCCAATCAGCCCCAGCATTTT. Its translation is CASSLDRPNQPQHF. Based on the CDR3 plus reference TRBV7-9 and TRBJ1-5, the full variable domain is DTGVSQNPRHKITKRGQNVTFRCDPISEHNRLYWYRQTLGQGPEFLTYFQNEAQLEKSRLLSDRFSAERPKGSFSTLEIQRTEQGDSAMYLCASSLDRPNQPQHFGDGTRLSIL.

The rearrangement links TRBV9 to TRBJ2-3; D gene ambiguous. The CDR3 is 14 residues long. The V end lost 1 base, the J end lost 5 bases, and 11 bases lay between the germline ends. Germline V gene lookup returns CDR1 SGDLS and CDR2 YYNGEE. The CDR3 region is CASSVLSRKDTQYF. The CDR3 nucleotides read TGTGCCAGCAGCGTACTTTCCCGAAAAGATACGCAGTATTTT. Combining the CDR3 with reference TRBV9 and TRBJ2-3 gives the whole variable domain DSGVTQTPKHLITATGQRVTLRCSPRSGDLSVYWYQQSLDQGLQFLIQYYNGEERAKGNILERFSAQQFPDLHSELNLSSLELGDSALYFCASSVLSRKDTQYFGPGTRLTVL.

The rearrangement joins TRBV28 to TRBJ2-5; D remains ambiguous. The CDR3 sequence is 11 residues long. Trimming removed 6 bases at V and 1 base at J, with 3 bases between. Germline V CDR1 and CDR2: MDHEN, SYDVKM. DNA of the CDR3: TGTGCCAGCAGCCTCCAAGAGACCCAGTACTTC. Protein: CASSLQETQYF.

The chain has TRBV4-1 and TRBJ2-1; D may be TRBD2 (5 bases). Trimming pared 0 bases from V and 5 bases from J, leaving 11 bases between. This CDR3 is 15 amino acids long. Germline values: CDR1 MGHRA, CDR2 YSYEKL. The CDR3 protein is CASSQEEVRNNEQFF. The CDR3 DNA is TGCGCCAGCAGCCAAGAGGAGGTTCGGAACAATGAGCAGTTCTTC.